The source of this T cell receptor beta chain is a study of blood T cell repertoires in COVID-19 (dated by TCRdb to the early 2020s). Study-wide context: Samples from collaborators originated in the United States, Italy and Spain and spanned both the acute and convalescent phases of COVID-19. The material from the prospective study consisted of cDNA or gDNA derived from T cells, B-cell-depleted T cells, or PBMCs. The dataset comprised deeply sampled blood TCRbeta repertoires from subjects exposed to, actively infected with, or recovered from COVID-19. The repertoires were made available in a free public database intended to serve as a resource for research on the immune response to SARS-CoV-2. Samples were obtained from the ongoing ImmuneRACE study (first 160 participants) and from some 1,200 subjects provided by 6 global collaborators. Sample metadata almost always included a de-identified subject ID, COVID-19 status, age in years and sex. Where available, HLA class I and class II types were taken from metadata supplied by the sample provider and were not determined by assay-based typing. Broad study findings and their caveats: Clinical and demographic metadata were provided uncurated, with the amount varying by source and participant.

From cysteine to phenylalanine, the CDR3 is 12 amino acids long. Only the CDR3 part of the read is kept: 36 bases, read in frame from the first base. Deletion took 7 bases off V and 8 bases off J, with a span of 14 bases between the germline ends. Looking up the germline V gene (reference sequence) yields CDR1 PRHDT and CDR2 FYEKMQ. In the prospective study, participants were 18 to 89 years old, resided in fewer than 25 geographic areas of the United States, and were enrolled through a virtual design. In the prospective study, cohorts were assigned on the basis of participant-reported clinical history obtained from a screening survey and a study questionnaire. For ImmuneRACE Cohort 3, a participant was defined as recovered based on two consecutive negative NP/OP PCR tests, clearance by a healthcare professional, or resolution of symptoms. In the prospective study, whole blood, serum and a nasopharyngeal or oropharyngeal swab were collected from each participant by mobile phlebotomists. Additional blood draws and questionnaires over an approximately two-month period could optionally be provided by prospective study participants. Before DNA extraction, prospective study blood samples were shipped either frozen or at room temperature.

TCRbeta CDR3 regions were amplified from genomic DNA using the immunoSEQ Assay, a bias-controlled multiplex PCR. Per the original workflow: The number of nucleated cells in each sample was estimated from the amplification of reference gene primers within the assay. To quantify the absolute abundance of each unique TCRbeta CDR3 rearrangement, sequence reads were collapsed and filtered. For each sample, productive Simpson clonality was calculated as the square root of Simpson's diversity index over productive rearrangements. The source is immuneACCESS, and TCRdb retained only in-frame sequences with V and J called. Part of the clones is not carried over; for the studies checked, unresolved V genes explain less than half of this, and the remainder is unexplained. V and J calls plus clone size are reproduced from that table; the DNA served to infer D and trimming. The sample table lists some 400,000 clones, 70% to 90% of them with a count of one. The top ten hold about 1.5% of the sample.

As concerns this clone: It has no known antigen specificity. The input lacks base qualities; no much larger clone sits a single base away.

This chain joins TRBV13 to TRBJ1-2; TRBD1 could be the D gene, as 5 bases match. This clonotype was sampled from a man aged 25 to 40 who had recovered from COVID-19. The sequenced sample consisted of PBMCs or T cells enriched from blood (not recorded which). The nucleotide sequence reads TGTGCCAGCACCGCGGGGGGACGAGGCTACACCTTC. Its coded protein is CASTAGGRGYTF.